Below, 4 T cell receptor beta chains from the same sample are listed, as sequenced in a study of blood T cell repertoires in COVID-19. Sequencing used immunoSEQ multiplex PCR; TCRdb keeps in-frame clones, though not all of them. The sample consists of more than 110,000 clones, roughly 84% of them appearing once. The sequencing input was PBMCs or T cells enriched from blood (not recorded which). These TCRs come from a man in his forties with acute COVID-19.

In its sample, this clone was seen once. The chain carries TRBV6-5 and TRBJ2-2; tentative D call: TRBD2 (5 bases). The V end was cut by 0 bases, the J end by 4 bases, with 9 bases between. This CDR3 comprises 15 residues. Looked up from germline, CDR1 is MNHEY and CDR2 is SVGAGI. CDR3 region: CASSYSRVATGELFF. The CDR3 DNA reads TGTGCCAGCAGTTACTCGAGGGTGGCCACCGGGGAGCTGTTTTTT.

CDR3 loop: CASSLFLGQGGNTIYF. The CDR3 nucleotides read TGTGCCAGCAGCTTATTTTTGGGACAGGGGGGTAACACCATATATTTT. This chain connects TRBV7-8 to TRBJ1-3; 11 nucleotides agree with TRBD1. The trim removed 2 bases at V and 7 bases at J, leaving 7 bases unmatched. Germline CDR1 is SGHVS and CDR2 is FQNEAQ. The CDR3 has 16 amino acids.

V and J are TRBV7-2 and TRBJ1-4; D unresolved. V lost 0 bases to trimming and J lost 0 bases, with 8 bases between them. Germline V lookup: CDR1 SGHTA, CDR2 FQGNSA. The CDR3 length is 16 residues. DNA for the CDR3: TGTGCCAGCAGCTTAGCCCTCATAGCAACTAATGAAAAACTGTTTTTT. It encodes CASSLALIATNEKLFF.

The chain employs TRBV28 and TRBJ2-7, with 7 bases lining up with TRBD2. The CDR3 sequence is 14 residues long. In germline, CDR1 is MDHEN, CDR2 SYDVKM. Trimming removed 6 bases from V and 2 bases from J; junction bases left unmatched: 7. CDR3: CASRFREAAYEQYF. CDR3 coding DNA: TGTGCCAGCAGATTCCGGGAGGCCGCCTACGAGCAGTACTTC.